One T cell receptor (beta chain) is described in this entry. Antigen specificity is unknown. Amplification used 60 Vbeta primers and 13 Jbeta primers. TCRdb's copy holds only in-frame clones and misses some; the assay was immunoSEQ multiplex PCR. The sample carries approximately 140,000 clones, 80% to 90% recorded once. The CDR3 sequence is 10 residues long. CDR1 and CDR2 (germline): SEHNR, FQNEAQ (reference sequence). V was shortened by 11 bases and J by 10 bases, with 9 bases between the two germline ends. The data belong to a study of cytomegalovirus exposure and HLA in healthy donors. Overall study findings and caveats: Cytomegalovirus-associated TCR beta chains were listed, numbering over 150. In a later analysis, donors in an Asian-associated ancestry cluster reportedly had fewer N-insertions in productive TCRs than the cohort mean. A later analysis linked a missense variant in DCLRE1C to the trimming of TCR beta V and J genes.

The TCR was taken from a man aged 45-65 years in good health and CMV-seronegative. The specimen sequenced was PBMCs. The chain uses TRBV7-9 and TRBJ1-6; no clear D. CDR3 DNA sequence: TGTGCCGATGGAGACTCACCCCTCCACTTT. Protein sequence: CADGDSPLHF.